What follows are 22 T cell receptor beta chains derived from one specimen sequenced in a study of control samples from healthy donors and cancer patients. Clones were read by immunoSEQ multiplex PCR, and TCRdb kept only the in-frame ones, dropping some. Counted here are 150,000 to 180,000 clones, approximately 96% occurring once; the ten biggest clones make up approximately 5.5%. The sequencing sample was made of blood. Every receptor here comes from a man in his forties in good health.

V usage is TRBV5-1 and J usage is TRBJ2-7; D could derive from TRBD1 or TRBD2 (5 bases each). Germline-derived CDR1 and CDR2 are SGHRS and YFSETQ. CDR3 length: 15 amino acids. The germline V and J ends were trimmed by 0 bases and 2 bases, with 12 bases remaining between them. The CDR3 reads CASSLEPGRAYEQYF. The CDR3 DNA follows: TGCGCCAGCAGCTTGGAGCCGGGGCGCGCCTACGAGCAGTACTTC. Complete variable domain (other parts from reference TRBV5-1 and TRBJ2-7): KAGVTQTPRYLIKTRGQQVTLSCSPISGHRSVSWYQQTPGQGLQFLFEYFSETQRNKGNFPGRFSGRQFSNSRSEMNVSTLELGDSALYLCASSLEPGRAYEQYFGPGTRLTVT.

The rearrangement links TRBV15 to TRBJ2-7; D gene uncertain. CDR3 length: 12 amino acids. CDR1 is LNHNV and CDR2 is YYDKDF in the germline V gene (reference sequence). The V and J ends lost 7 bases and 6 bases respectively, with 13 bases between them. The DNA for the CDR3 is TGTGCCACCACCACGAACACCCTCGAGCAGTACTTC. It is translated as CATTTNTLEQYF. Full variable domain (rest looked up from reference TRBV15 and TRBJ2-7): DAMVIQNPRYQVTQFGKPVTLSCSQTLNHNVMYWYQQKSSQAPKLLFHYYDKDFNNEADTPDNFQSRRPNTSFCFLDIRSPGLGDTAMYLCATTTNTLEQYFGPGTRLTVT.

A single count supports this clone. Other DNA sequences within the sample encode an identical CDR3. V gene TRBV5-4 combines with J gene TRBJ2-1, with TRBD2 matching 11 bases. The CDR3 runs to 17 residues. The V gene end was trimmed by 0 bases and the J gene end by 6 bases; junction bases not matched to a gene: 8. CDR1 SGHNT and CDR2 YYREEE come from the germline V gene (reference sequence). The CDR3 nucleotides read TGTGCCAGCAGCTTGGGACTCCTAGCGGGGGGCGTCAATGAGCAGTTCTTC. Its translation: CASSLGLLAGGVNEQFF.

This clone was seen once. The CDR3 nucleotides read TGTGCTAGTGGTTTGGTCCTCCAGAGACAGGGAGGGGACACTGAAGCTTTCTTT. It is translated as CASGLVLQRQGGDTEAFF. The V gene is TRBV12-5, the J gene TRBJ1-1; 7 bases align to TRBD1. This CDR3 has 18 residues. Unmatched junction bases numbered 13, after V lost 0 bases and J lost 3 bases. CDR1 LGHNT and CDR2 FRNRAP come from the germline V gene.

The chain carries TRBV4-1 and TRBJ2-3; 16 nucleotides match TRBD2. Germline V gives CDR1 MGHRA, CDR2 YSYEKL. The J segment lost 1 base and the V segment lost 1 base, leaving 5 bases of the junction unmatched. The CDR3 runs to 19 residues. The CDR3 DNA sequence: TGCGCCAGCAGCCAAGCGGGACTAGCGGGGGGGTTTGGCACAGATACGCAGTATTTT. This sequence encodes CASSQAGLAGGFGTDTQYF.

The V and J genes are TRBV4-3 and TRBJ1-2, with a tentative D call TRBD1 (6 bases). CDR3 length equals 15 residues. With 7 bases removed from V and 2 bases from J, the gap between germline ends came to 17 bases. The germline gives CDR1 LGHNA, CDR2 YSLEER. CDR3 nucleotide sequence: TGCGCCAGCACTCCATACAGGGAAGCAAACTATGGCTACACCTTC. This gives the protein CASTPYREANYGYTF.

The rearrangement joins TRBV19 to TRBJ1-2, with D hard to call. There are 13 residues in the CDR3. Between the trimmed V and J ends, which lost 2 bases and 8 bases, there was a span of 12 bases. Germline CDR1 is LNHDA and CDR2 is SQIVND (reference sequence). The CDR3 protein is CASSIRPDGGYTF. CDR3 in DNA: TGTGCCAGTAGTATAAGGCCGGACGGGGGCTACACCTTC.

Here the CDR3 DNA reads TGCGCCAGCAGCCAAGATGTTGGAGAGGGAGGGGACTATGGCTACACCTTC. The encoded protein is CASSQDVGEGGDYGYTF. The rearrangement joins TRBV4-3 to TRBJ1-2; possible D gene TRBD1, 5 bases. Trimming removed 0 bases from V and 3 bases from J, with 17 bases in between. In germline, CDR1 is LGHNA, CDR2 YSLEER. The CDR3 covers 17 residues.

This chain links TRBV4-3 with TRBJ1-2; D call uncertain. CDR3 length: 15 residues. Germline V lookup: CDR1 LGHNA, CDR2 YSLEER. V gave up 0 bases and J gave up 0 bases, with 8 bases separating them. In DNA, the CDR3 is TGCGCCAGCAGCCAAGATCGGAGGGCTAACTATGGCTACACCTTC. It specifies CASSQDRRANYGYTF.

V is TRBV6-5 and J is TRBJ2-5; 11 bases line up with TRBD2. Germline loops: CDR1 MNHEY, CDR2 SVGAGI. V shed 10 bases, J shed 1 base, and the junction held 8 bases outside the gene matches. CDR3 size: 15 residues. CDR3 in amino acids: CATGRLAGFQETQYF. Here the CDR3 DNA reads TGTGCCACCGGTAGACTAGCGGGGTTCCAAGAGACCCAGTACTTC.

This clone was found a few times. J is TRBJ2-6 and V is TRBV27; D call uncertain. This CDR3 contains 13 residues. CDR1 is MNHEY and CDR2 is SMNVEV in the germline V gene (reference sequence). Trimming stripped 0 bases from V and 3 bases from J, with 0 bases between. CDR3 sequence reads: CASSLSGANVLTF. CDR3 coding DNA: TGTGCCAGCAGTTTATCTGGGGCCAACGTCCTGACTTTC.

The rearrangement joins TRBV2 to TRBJ1-5; no definite D call. The CDR3 extends over 14 amino acids. Germline V CDR1 and CDR2: SNHLY, FYNNEI. Trimming took 3 bases from V and 4 from J, leaving 10 bases between them. The CDR3 coding sequence is TGTGCCAGCAGTGATCATCGGGGAAATCAGCCCCAGCATTTT. Translating it yields CASSDHRGNQPQHF. Together with reference TRBV2 and TRBJ1-5, the CDR3 gives the full variable domain: EPEVTQTPSHQVTQMGQEVILRCVPISNHLYFYWYRQILGQKVEFLVSFYNNEISEKSEIFDDQFSVERPDGSNFTLKIRSTKLEDSAMYFCASSDHRGNQPQHFGDGTRLSIL.

CDR3 coding DNA: TGTGCCAGTAGTCCCGAGGAGGGGTTGAACACTGAAGCTTTCTTT. The encoded protein is CASSPEEGLNTEAFF. V usage is TRBV19 and J usage is TRBJ1-1, with D possibly matching TRBD1 (5 bases). V was clipped by 5 bases and J by 0 bases, with 13 bases between them. The CDR3 covers 15 residues. Germline V gene sequence: CDR1 LNHDA, CDR2 SQIVND (reference sequence).

This chain links TRBV27 with TRBJ1-5; no definite D call. Deletions cut 3 bases from V and 6 bases from J, with 9 bases between. The CDR3 covers 13 residues. Per the germline V gene, CDR1 is MNHEY and CDR2 is SMNVEV (reference sequence). CDR3 sequence reads: CASSFGEGQPQHF. DNA of the CDR3: TGTGCCAGCAGTTTTGGGGAGGGTCAGCCCCAGCATTTT.

The genes are TRBV5-1 and TRBJ1-5; the D gene is possibly TRBD1 (5 bases). CDR3 length: 13 amino acids. The germline V gene encodes CDR1 SGHRS and CDR2 YFSETQ. V lost 1 base to trimming and J lost 9 bases, with 11 bases between them. The CDR3 DNA reads as TGCGCCAGCAGCTTGTCGGGGACCCGGCCCCAGCATTTT. Translation gives CASSLSGTRPQHF.

The genes are TRBV6-4 and TRBJ2-1; a weak D match, TRBD2 (5 bases). Germline values: CDR1 MRHNA, CDR2 SNTAGT. The CDR3 sequence is 16 residues long. Trimming took 2 bases from V and 4 from J, leaving 15 bases between them. The CDR3 loop reads CASSDPRVRGYNEQFF. Here the CDR3 DNA reads TGTGCCAGCAGTGACCCCCGGGTCCGGGGTTACAATGAGCAGTTCTTC.

This clone has just one count. The chain links TRBV10-3 to TRBJ2-1, with a possible D match to TRBD2 (7 bases). V shed 9 bases and J shed 5 bases, with 17 bases lying between them. Looked up from germline, CDR1 is ENHRY and CDR2 is SYGVKD. The CDR3 contains 14 residues. This CDR3 reads CAMQRGGPNNEQFF. CDR3 nucleotides: TGTGCCATGCAACGCGGGGGCCCTAACAATGAGCAGTTCTTC.

This chain links TRBV6-5 with TRBJ1-5; D not resolved. The CDR3 has 16 amino acids. The germline CDR1 and CDR2 sequences are MNHEY and SVGAGI. V was clipped by 4 bases and J by 0 bases, with 13 bases between them. The CDR3 is CASSSRGHFSNQPQHF. CDR3 bases: TGTGCCAGCAGTTCCCGAGGGCACTTTAGCAATCAGCCCCAGCATTTT.

This clone has a handful of counts. The chain combines TRBV7-9 with TRBJ2-7; D gene uncertain. The germline V and J ends were trimmed by 1 base and 1 base, with 8 bases remaining between them. The CDR3 is made up of 14 amino acids. Germline V gives CDR1 SEHNR, CDR2 FQNEAQ (reference sequence). CDR3 sequence: CASSLGKGSYEQYF. CDR3 coding DNA: TGTGCCAGCAGCTTAGGCAAGGGATCCTACGAGCAGTACTTC.

The chain couples TRBV5-1 to TRBJ1-1; D might be TRBD1 (6 bases). From germline, CDR1 is SGHRS and CDR2 YFSETQ. The CDR3 extends over 14 amino acids. Trimming removed 2 bases from V and 4 bases from J, with 12 bases in between. The CDR3 here is CASSLLGGGTEAFF. CDR3 sequence (DNA): TGCGCCAGCAGCTTATTAGGAGGGGGCACTGAAGCTTTCTTT.

The rearrangement uses TRBV11-2 and TRBJ2-3, with 9 bases aligning to TRBD1. Germline values: CDR1 SGHAT, CDR2 FQNNGV. J lost 0 bases, V lost 4 bases, and 2 bases had no gene match. This CDR3 region has 15 residues. CDR3 protein: CASSSTGGSTDTQYF. CDR3 DNA sequence: TGTGCCAGCAGCTCGACAGGGGGGAGCACAGATACGCAGTATTTT.

V usage is TRBV5-1 and J usage is TRBJ1-1; possible D gene TRBD1, 6 bases. V shed 5 bases and J shed 3 bases, with 14 bases lying between them. This CDR3 spans 14 amino acids. Germline assignment: CDR1 SGHRS and CDR2 YFSETQ. This CDR3 is CASRQGEVHTEAFF. CDR3 sequence (DNA): TGCGCCAGCAGACAGGGCGAGGTCCACACTGAAGCTTTCTTT.